The rows below give T cell receptor beta chains drawn from one sample of a study of neoadjuvant anti-PD-1 for oral cavity cancer. Profiling relied on immunoSEQ multiplex PCR, and the TCRdb table lists in-frame clones only, not all of them. The sample lists around 14,000 clones, around 70% occurring once. The sequenced sample was PBMCs, obtained after nivolumab (anti-PD-1) treatment. These receptors all stem from a person aged 40-85 years with oral cavity squamous cell carcinoma. CDR3s include the opening cysteine and the closing phenylalanine or tryptophan. D genes are given only for firm matches. Part of the rows lack a size; the others show once, few, many or a class for expanded clones.

J: TRBJ2-5
D: .
V: TRBV29-1
size: .
CDR3: CSVVLSGVEETQYF
DNA: TGCAGCGTCGTACTAAGCGGCGTAGAAGAGACCCAGTACTTC

J: TRBJ2-1
D: .
V: TRBV10-3
size: .
CDR3: CAISESSGGMSNEQFF
DNA: TGTGCCATCAGTGAGTCGAGCGGCGGGATGTCTAATGAGCAGTTCTTC

J: TRBJ2-5
D: TRBD2
V: TRBV7-9
size: .
CDR3: CASSYPGLAGQETQYF
DNA: TGTGCCAGCAGCTACCCGGGACTAGCGGGGCAAGAGACCCAGTACTTC

J: TRBJ2-1
D: .
V: TRBV7-2
size: .
CDR3: CASSSPGGPSYNEQFF
DNA: TGTGCCAGCAGCTCCCCTGGGGGACCCTCCTACAATGAGCAGTTCTTC

J: TRBJ1-3
D: .
V: TRBV28
size: .
CDR3: CASSLKGNTIYF
DNA: TGTGCCAGCAGTCTAAAAGGAAACACCATATATTTT

J: TRBJ2-1
D: .
V: TRBV19
size: once
CDR3: CASRARGGQGSYNEQFF
DNA: TGTGCCAGTAGGGCGCGGGGGGGACAGGGGTCCTACAATGAGCAGTTCTTC

J: TRBJ2-5
D: TRBD2
V: TRBV9
size: .
CDR3: CASSLGTSGRGETQYF
DNA: TGTGCCAGCAGCCTCGGGACTAGCGGGAGGGGGGAGACCCAGTACTTC

J: TRBJ2-2
D: .
V: TRBV5-1
size: .
CDR3: CASSLAPGELFF
DNA: TGCGCCAGCAGCTTGGCCCCCGGGGAGCTGTTTTTT

J: TRBJ1-4
D: TRBD1
V: TRBV6-5
size: .
CDR3: CASSSQGVGEKLFF
DNA: TGTGCCAGCAGTTCACAGGGGGTGGGGGAAAAACTGTTTTTT

J: TRBJ2-5
D: .
V: TRBV4-1
size: .
CDR3: CASSREGPGHGGETQYF
DNA: TGCGCCAGCAGCCGAGAGGGTCCCGGACATGGGGGGGAGACCCAGTACTTC

J: TRBJ2-2
D: TRBD1
V: TRBV7-3
size: .
CDR3: CASSPQGASTGELFF
DNA: TGTGCCAGCAGCCCCCAGGGGGCGAGCACCGGGGAGCTGTTTTTT

J: TRBJ2-7
D: TRBD1
V: TRBV6-6
size: once
CDR3: CASSYDRGYEQYF
DNA: TGTGCCAGCAGTTACGACAGGGGCTACGAGCAGTACTTC

J: TRBJ2-3
D: TRBD1
V: TRBV29-1
size: .
CDR3: CSVEETGGRLDTQYF
DNA: TGCAGCGTTGAAGAGACAGGGGGCAGATTAGATACGCAGTATTTT

J: TRBJ2-1
D: TRBD2
V: TRBV29-1
size: .
CDR3: CSVGVLAGAYNEQFF
DNA: TGCAGCGTTGGTGTCTTAGCGGGAGCCTACAATGAGCAGTTCTTC

J: TRBJ1-2
D: .
V: TRBV7-2
size: .
CDR3: CASTGVTANYGYTF
DNA: TGTGCCAGCACCGGAGTCACAGCGAACTATGGCTACACCTTC

J: TRBJ2-4
D: .
V: TRBV7-9
size: .
CDR3: CASSVQGGAKNIQYF
DNA: TGTGCCAGCAGCGTACAAGGGGGAGCCAAAAACATTCAGTACTTC

J: TRBJ2-5
D: .
V: TRBV29-1
size: .
CDR3: CSVEGNEETQYF
DNA: TGCAGCGTTGAGGGAAATGAAGAGACCCAGTACTTC

J: TRBJ1-2
D: .
V: TRBV6-5
size: .
CDR3: CASSFDSYGYTF
DNA: TGTGCCAGCAGTTTCGACAGCTATGGCTACACCTTC

J: TRBJ1-1
D: .
V: TRBV6-5
size: .
CDR3: CASSYGGPNTEAFF
DNA: TGTGCCAGCAGTTACGGGGGACCGAACACTGAAGCTTTCTTT

J: TRBJ2-5
D: .
V: TRBV10-3
size: .
CDR3: CAAAPHNQETQYF
DNA: TGTGCCGCGGCCCCTCATAACCAAGAGACCCAGTACTTC

J: TRBJ1-3
D: .
V: TRBV29-1
size: .
CDR3: CSVGASTGNTIYF
DNA: TGCAGCGTTGGGGCTAGCACTGGAAACACCATATATTTT

J: TRBJ2-1
D: .
V: TRBV6-4
size: .
CDR3: CASSPFTGGEQFF
DNA: TGTGCCAGCAGTCCCTTCACAGGCGGGGAGCAGTTCTTC

J: TRBJ1-2
D: .
V: TRBV19
size: .
CDR3: CASSINGNINYGYTF
DNA: TGTGCCAGTAGTATAAACGGGAACATCAACTATGGCTACACCTTC

J: TRBJ2-5
D: .
V: TRBV7-6
size: .
CDR3: CASSATRIGETQYF
DNA: TGTGCCAGCAGCGCCACGAGGATCGGGGAGACCCAGTACTTC

J: TRBJ1-3
D: .
V: TRBV6-1
size: .
CDR3: CASSEGTGNTIYF
DNA: TGTGCCAGCAGTGAGGGAACTGGAAACACCATATATTTT

J: TRBJ1-4
D: .
V: TRBV19
size: .
CDR3: CASSIRMDEKLFF
DNA: TGTGCCAGTAGTATACGAATGGATGAAAAACTGTTTTTT

J: TRBJ2-7
D: TRBD1
V: TRBV4-1
size: few
CDR3: CASSQGGTGVYEQYF
DNA: TGCGCCAGCAGCCAAGGAGGGACAGGGGTTTACGAGCAGTACTTC

J: TRBJ1-1
D: TRBD1
V: TRBV19
size: .
CDR3: CASGDRANTEAFF
DNA: TGTGCCAGTGGCGACAGGGCGAACACTGAAGCTTTCTTT

J: TRBJ1-1
D: .
V: TRBV5-1
size: .
CDR3: CPVRNDSNTEAFF
DNA: TGCCCTGTCAGGAACGACAGCAACACTGAAGCTTTCTTT

J: TRBJ1-2
D: .
V: TRBV6-1
size: .
CDR3: CASSELGYTF
DNA: TGTGCCAGCAGTGAACTTGGCTACACCTTC

J: TRBJ1-5
D: TRBD1
V: TRBV30
size: once
CDR3: CAWNRDRVGPQHF
DNA: TGTGCCTGGAATCGGGACAGGGTAGGACCCCAGCATTTT

J: TRBJ2-7
D: TRBD2
V: TRBV4-1
size: .
CDR3: CASSQFRLAGGGGLEQYF
DNA: TGCGCCAGCAGCCAATTTAGGCTAGCGGGAGGCGGGGGGCTCGAGCAGTACTTC

J: TRBJ1-1
D: .
V: TRBV9
size: .
CDR3: CASSVGPSGTEAFF
DNA: TGTGCCAGCAGCGTAGGCCCGAGTGGTACTGAAGCTTTCTTT

J: TRBJ2-2
D: .
V: TRBV7-9
size: .
CDR3: CASSPWTATGELFF
DNA: TGTGCCAGCAGCCCTTGGACAGCCACCGGGGAGCTGTTTTTT

J: TRBJ2-7
D: .
V: TRBV19
size: .
CDR3: CASSISGEAYEQYF
DNA: TGTGCCAGTAGTATATCAGGGGAGGCCTACGAGCAGTACTTC

J: TRBJ2-7
D: TRBD1
V: TRBV6-5
size: few
CDR3: CASSLRDRVNEQYF
DNA: TGTGCCAGCAGCCTCCGGGACAGGGTCAACGAGCAGTACTTC

J: TRBJ2-1
D: .
V: TRBV10-3
size: .
CDR3: CAISELRDEQFF
DNA: TGTGCCATCAGTGAGCTCCGGGATGAGCAGTTCTTC

J: TRBJ2-3
D: TRBD2
V: TRBV9
size: .
CDR3: CASSGSGRVGDTQYF
DNA: TGTGCCAGCAGCGGTAGCGGGAGGGTCGGAGATACGCAGTATTTT

J: TRBJ2-5
D: .
V: TRBV10-3
size: once
CDR3: CAISESTAETQYF
DNA: TGTGCCATCAGTGAGTCAACGGCGGAGACCCAGTACTTC

J: TRBJ2-2
D: .
V: TRBV30
size: .
CDR3: CAWSEGVRTGELFF
DNA: TGTGCCTGGAGTGAGGGGGTTAGGACCGGGGAGCTGTTTTTT

J: TRBJ1-5
D: TRBD1
V: TRBV7-8
size: .
CDR3: CASSSGQGDYSNQPQHF
DNA: TGTGCCAGCAGCTCCGGACAGGGAGATTATAGCAATCAGCCCCAGCATTTT

J: TRBJ1-2
D: .
V: TRBV16
size: .
CDR3: CASSRAQDYGYTF
DNA: TGTGCCAGCAGCCGGGCTCAGGACTATGGCTACACCTTC

J: TRBJ2-2
D: .
V: TRBV5-4
size: .
CDR3: CASSWDSRNTGELFF
DNA: TGTGCCAGCAGCTGGGACTCCAGGAACACCGGGGAGCTGTTTTTT

J: TRBJ2-6
D: .
V: TRBV21-1
size: .
CDR3: CASGEKTF
DNA: TGTGCCAGCGGGGAGAAGACTTTC

J: TRBJ1-1
D: .
V: TRBV6-1
size: .
CDR3: CASSRWSEAFF
DNA: TGTGCCAGCAGCCGATGGTCGGAAGCTTTCTTT

J: TRBJ2-7
D: TRBD1
V: TRBV14
size: few
CDR3: CASSPGQGFYEQYF
DNA: TGTGCCAGCAGCCCGGGACAGGGATTCTACGAGCAGTACTTC

J: TRBJ2-7
D: TRBD1
V: TRBV19
size: .
CDR3: CASSSTGGGEQYF
DNA: TGTGCCAGTAGCTCGACAGGGGGCGGAGAGCAGTACTTC

J: TRBJ1-1
D: .
V: TRBV19
size: .
CDR3: CASSSPDGKPYTEAFF
DNA: TGTGCCAGTAGTTCCCCCGACGGAAAGCCCTACACTGAAGCTTTCTTT

J: TRBJ1-2
D: TRBD1
V: TRBV27
size: .
CDR3: CASSFTPTGSKEYGYTF
DNA: TGTGCCAGCAGTTTTACTCCGACAGGGTCAAAAGAGTATGGCTACACCTTC

J: TRBJ2-1
D: .
V: TRBV19
size: .
CDR3: CASSIDQGRGQFF
DNA: TGTGCCAGTAGTATAGATCAGGGCAGGGGGCAGTTCTTC

J: TRBJ2-3
D: TRBD2
V: TRBV2
size: .
CDR3: CASERDLTDTQYF
DNA: TGTGCCTCGGAGCGGGATCTCACAGATACGCAGTATTTT

J: TRBJ2-3
D: .
V: TRBV7-9
size: .
CDR3: CASSLPGLGTDTQYF
DNA: TGTGCCAGCAGCTTACCGGGACTGGGAACAGATACGCAGTATTTT